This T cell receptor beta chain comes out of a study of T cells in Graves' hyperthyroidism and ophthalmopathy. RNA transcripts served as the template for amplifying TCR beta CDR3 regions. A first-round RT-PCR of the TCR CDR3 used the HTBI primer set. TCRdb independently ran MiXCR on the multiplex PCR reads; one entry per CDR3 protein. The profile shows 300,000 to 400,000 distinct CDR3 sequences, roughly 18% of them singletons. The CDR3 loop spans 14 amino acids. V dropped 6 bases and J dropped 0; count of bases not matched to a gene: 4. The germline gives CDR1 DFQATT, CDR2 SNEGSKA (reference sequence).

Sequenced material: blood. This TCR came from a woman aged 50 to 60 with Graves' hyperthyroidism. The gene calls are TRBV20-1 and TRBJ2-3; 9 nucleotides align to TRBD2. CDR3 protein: CSAIAGASTDTQYF. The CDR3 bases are TGCAGTGCAATAGCGGGGGCTAGCACAGATACGCAGTATTTT.